Following are 26 T cell receptor beta chains from one sample sequenced in a study of T cell responses to AZD1222 COVID-19 vaccine. Assay: immunoSEQ multiplex PCR; the TCRdb copy retains only in-frame clones and omits some. In the table there are approximately 100,000 clones, 90% of which are singletons. The sample in question was peripheral blood, obtained on day 0 of AZD1222 vaccination. The receptors were sampled from an adult in good health.

The rearrangement uses TRBV6-5 and TRBJ1-6; 9 nucleotides match TRBD1. The V and J ends lost 6 bases and 9 bases, in that order; junction bases with no gene match: 6. The CDR3 loop spans 14 amino acids. CDR1 is MNHEY, CDR2 SVGAGI, per germline. The CDR3 coding sequence is TGTGCCAGCAGCCAGGGACAGGGTGTTTCACCCCTCCACTTT. Protein: CASSQGQGVSPLHF.

V and J are TRBV5-1 and TRBJ2-3; D not resolved. Germline V gives CDR1 SGHRS, CDR2 YFSETQ. The CDR3 loop spans 18 amino acids. Trimming left V 3 bases short and J 6 bases short, with 26 bases between. In nucleotides, the CDR3 is TGCGCCAGCAGCTACGGTGCGCCTATATCCATCCCTCTTGATACGCAGTATTTT. Translation: CASSYGAPISIPLDTQYF.

The chain is built from TRBV7-2 and TRBJ1-5, with 8 bases lining up with TRBD1. The CDR3 is 16 amino acids. V shed 2 bases, J shed 4 bases, and the junction held 7 bases outside the gene matches. CDR1 and CDR2 (germline): SGHTA, FQGNSA. CDR3 sequence reads: CASSLTRTGRNQPQHF. The CDR3 DNA follows: TGTGCCAGCAGCTTAACACGGACAGGGAGGAATCAGCCCCAGCATTTT.

This chain joins TRBV3-1 (or the pseudogene TRBV3-2) and TRBJ2-1; TRBD1 aligns across 10 bases. V was clipped by 3 bases and J by 15 bases; unmatched bases: 14. CDR3 length equals 15 residues. Germline V gene data show CDR1 as LGHDT and CDR2 as YNNKEL (reference sequence). Here the CDR3 reads CASSQEWDRGSLWFF. CDR3 DNA: TGTGCCAGCAGCCAGGAGTGGGACAGGGGTTCCTTATGGTTCTTC.

This chain links TRBV2 with TRBJ2-7, with TRBD1 identical over 7 bases. Germline assignment: CDR1 SNHLY and CDR2 FYNNEI. CDR3 length equals 14 residues. The V gene end was trimmed by 5 bases and the J gene end by 5 bases; junction bases not matched to a gene: 9. As DNA, the CDR3 is TGTGCCAGCAGTCTATTGACAGGGCGGGACGAGCAGTACTTC. Protein: CASSLLTGRDEQYF.

This clone is a singleton in its sample. The chain uses TRBV6-5 and TRBJ2-7; possibly TRBD2 for D (6 bases). With 8 bases removed from V and 3 bases from J, the gap between germline ends came to 14 bases. CDR1 and CDR2 from the germline V gene are MNHEY and SVGAGI. The CDR3 has 13 amino acids. The CDR3 DNA is TGTGCCAGCCTACTAGCCCGAGACTACGAGCAGTACTTC. The encoded protein is CASLLARDYEQYF.

The rearrangement joins TRBV24-1 to TRBJ1-5; TRBD1 might be the D (6 bases). The V gene lost 9 bases and the J gene lost 4 bases, with 18 bases spanning the gap. CDR1 is KGHDR and CDR2 is SFDVKD in the germline V gene. The CDR3 extends over 15 amino acids. Written as DNA, the CDR3 is TGTGCCACCCAACAGGGTAAGGGAGCTAATCAGCCCCAGCATTTT. It specifies CATQQGKGANQPQHF.

The chain has TRBV5-4 and TRBJ2-1; D gene uncertain. CDR1 and CDR2 from the germline V gene are SGHNT and YYREEE (reference sequence). The CDR3 is 15 residues long. Trimming stripped 1 base from V and 0 bases from J, with 8 bases between. CDR3 loop: CASSLSPSSYNEQFF. The CDR3 DNA is TGTGCCAGCAGCTTGAGTCCGAGCTCCTACAATGAGCAGTTCTTC.

The chain recombines TRBV7-9 with TRBJ1-2; D gene ambiguous. The CDR3 covers 14 residues. V lost 4 bases to trimming and J lost 2 bases, with 11 bases between them. Germline values: CDR1 SEHNR, CDR2 FQNEAQ (reference sequence). In nucleotides, the CDR3 is TGTGCCAGCAGCTACACCGACGGGAACTATGGCTACACCTTC. Protein product: CASSYTDGNYGYTF. The full variable domain, its missing parts supplied by reference TRBV7-9 and TRBJ1-2, is DTGVSQNPRHKITKRGQNVTFRCDPISEHNRLYWYRQTLGQGPEFLTYFQNEAQLEKSRLLSDRFSAERPKGSFSTLEIQRTEQGDSAMYLCASSYTDGNYGYTFGSGTRLTVV.

This clone came up a few times. The rearrangement joins TRBV5-1 to TRBJ1-2; unclear D gene. Per germline, CDR1 SGHRS and CDR2 YFSETQ. The CDR3 loop spans 14 amino acids. V dropped 0 bases and J dropped 4 bases, with 10 bases sitting between them. In DNA form, the CDR3 reads TGCGCCAGCAGCTTGGGGACGGGTGGCTATGGCTACACCTTC. Translated, it gives CASSLGTGGYGYTF.

The chain is built from TRBV25-1 and TRBJ1-2; D may be TRBD1 (6 bases). V was clipped by 0 bases and J by 7 bases, with 18 bases between them. Germline CDR1 MGHDK, CDR2 SYGVNS. This CDR3 contains 16 residues. DNA for the CDR3: TGTGCCAGCAGTGAATATATGGGCAGGGGACCTAGTGGCTACACCTTC. Translating gives CASSEYMGRGPSGYTF.

Here the CDR3 DNA reads TGTGCCAGTACCCGGACAGGGTTAAATTCACCCCTCCACTTT. This translates into CASTRTGLNSPLHF. The J gene is TRBJ1-6, the V gene TRBV19, with TRBD1 identical over 8 bases. The CDR3 contains 14 residues. V was pared by 7 bases and J by 7 bases, with 6 bases of the junction left unmatched. Germline CDR1 reads LNHDA; CDR2 reads SQIVND (reference sequence).

J is TRBJ1-3 and V is TRBV20-1, with D hard to call. Trimming shortened V by 3 bases and J by 4 bases, and 10 bases separated the two germline ends. Germline V gene sequence: CDR1 DFQATT, CDR2 SNEGSKA (reference sequence). The CDR3 totals 13 residues. CDR3 protein: CSASRRRGNTIYF. CDR3 in DNA: TGCAGTGCTAGTCGGAGGCGAGGAAACACCATATATTTT.

The V and J genes are TRBV11-2 and TRBJ2-1; TRBD2 is a possible D gene (6 bases). There are 14 residues in the CDR3. The V end was cut by 10 bases, the J end by 7 bases, with 20 bases between. CDR1 is SGHAT, CDR2 FQNNGV, per germline. DNA for the CDR3: TGTGCCACCGGGGGTGGACCCCTAAATAATGAGCAGTTCTTC. Translation gives CATGGGPLNNEQFF.

There are a few counts of this clone. The rearrangement links TRBV11-2 to TRBJ2-1; TRBD2 aligns across 13 bases. V dropped 1 base and J dropped 5; count of bases not matched to a gene: 8. CDR3 length: 18 amino acids. CDR1 and CDR2 (germline): SGHAT, FQNNGV. CDR3 sequence (DNA): TGTGCCAGCAGCTTAGGTCCACTAGCGGGGGGGCTTCACAATGAGCAGTTCTTC. Translated: CASSLGPLAGGLHNEQFF.

V and J are TRBV27 and TRBJ2-1; 9 bases match TRBD2. V lost 3 bases, J lost 10 bases, and 4 bases stayed unmatched. This CDR3 comprises 13 residues. Germline CDR1 and CDR2: MNHEY and SMNVEV (reference sequence). CDR3 sequence: CASSFRRGGEQFF. Here the CDR3 DNA reads TGTGCCAGCAGTTTCAGGCGGGGGGGAGAGCAGTTCTTC.

The CDR3 nucleotides are TGCGCCAGCAGCCAAGAAGCGGGGGAAGGGACCGGGGAGCTGTTTTTT. It encodes CASSQEAGEGTGELFF. The gene calls are TRBV4-1 and TRBJ2-2; 8 bases are a match to TRBD2. Unmatched junction bases numbered 5, after V lost 0 bases and J lost 5 bases. Per germline, CDR1 MGHRA and CDR2 YSYEKL. The CDR3 has 16 amino acids.

This clone has more than one count but fewer than ten. The chain recombines TRBV2 with TRBJ2-1, with 11 bases that match TRBD2. J gave up 2 bases and V 1 base, and 1 base lay outside the gene matches. CDR1 is SNHLY and CDR2 is FYNNEI in the germline V gene. There are 16 residues in the CDR3. CDR3: CASSEETSGAYNEQFF. The CDR3 nucleotides read TGTGCCAGCAGTGAAGAGACTAGCGGGGCCTACAATGAGCAGTTCTTC.

This clone is termed medium-sized (0.01 to 0.1%). V is TRBV4-1 and J is TRBJ1-5; TRBD1 is a possible D gene (5 bases). CDR1 is MGHRA, CDR2 YSYEKL, per germline. There are 16 residues in the CDR3. Deletions cut 0 bases from V and 3 bases from J, with 12 bases between. CDR3 protein: CASSQDRGGTNQPQHF. The CDR3 DNA follows: TGCGCCAGCAGCCAAGATCGGGGGGGAACCAATCAGCCCCAGCATTTT.

The DNA for the CDR3 is TGTGCCAGTAGTAGGGGCAACACCGGGGAGCTGTTTTTT. Translating gives CASSRGNTGELFF. J is TRBJ2-2 and V is TRBV19; possibly TRBD1 for D (5 bases). Trimming left V 4 bases short and J 2 bases short, with 5 bases between. This CDR3 region has 13 residues. The V gene's germline CDR1 is LNHDA and CDR2 SQIVND (reference sequence).

The V call is TRBV2, the J call TRBJ2-2; 8 bases agree with TRBD1. In germline, CDR1 is SNHLY, CDR2 FYNNEI. This CDR3 comprises 15 residues. Trimming took 6 bases from V and 3 from J; bases not matched to a gene: 6. This CDR3 is CASRSGQGDTGELFF. In DNA, the CDR3 is TGTGCCAGCAGATCAGGACAGGGAGACACCGGGGAGCTGTTTTTT.

This chain connects TRBV7-9 to TRBJ1-3; no firm D call. V shed 1 base and J shed 4 bases, with 5 bases lying between them. The CDR3 covers 13 residues. The V gene's germline CDR1 is SEHNR and CDR2 FQNEAQ (reference sequence). DNA of the CDR3: TGTGCCAGCAGCTTAGAAGGCGGAAACACCATATATTTT. Translation gives CASSLEGGNTIYF. The full variable domain, rest sourced from reference TRBV7-9 and TRBJ1-3, is DTGVSQNPRHKITKRGQNVTFRCDPISEHNRLYWYRQTLGQGPEFLTYFQNEAQLEKSRLLSDRFSAERPKGSFSTLEIQRTEQGDSAMYLCASSLEGGNTIYFGEGSWLTVV.

This clone was observed a single time. The chain is built from TRBV12-3 or TRBV12-4 and TRBJ1-4; D not resolved. The CDR3 is made up of 13 amino acids. The V end lost 5 bases, the J end lost 7 bases, and 11 bases lay between the germline ends. The CDR3 sequence is CASSVSATEKLFF. The DNA of the CDR3 is TGTGCCAGCAGTGTGAGTGCAACTGAAAAACTGTTTTTT.

The rearrangement links TRBV28 to TRBJ1-2; D possibly corresponds to TRBD1 (6 bases). Germline V gene data show CDR1 as MDHEN and CDR2 as SYDVKM. V lost 6 bases to trimming and J lost 5 bases, with 16 bases between them. The CDR3 runs 14 residues. CDR3 residues: CASSPGQPGYGYTF. Here the CDR3 DNA reads TGTGCCAGCAGCCCGGGACAACCGGGGTATGGCTACACCTTC.

This clone was counted once. The chain's CDR3 is CASSLEQQNQPQHF. The DNA of the CDR3 is TGTGCCAGCAGCTTAGAACAGCAGAATCAGCCCCAGCATTTT. The chain uses TRBV7-2 and TRBJ1-5, with D unclear. Germline V gene sequence: CDR1 SGHTA, CDR2 FQGNSA. V was clipped by 1 base and J by 4 bases, with 8 bases between them. CDR3 length: 14 amino acids.

The chain uses TRBV11-2 and TRBJ2-1, with D perhaps TRBD2 (7 bases). Germline CDR1 and CDR2: SGHAT and FQNNGV. This CDR3 is built from 16 residues. V lost 0 bases, J lost 6 bases, and 15 bases lay in between. In DNA, the CDR3 is TGTGCCAGCAGCTTAGATGGGGGGGCGTTCTCCAATGAGCAGTTCTTC. Translation: CASSLDGGAFSNEQFF.